This T cell receptor beta chain was captured in a study of T cells in tuberculosis (dated by TCRdb to 2016 to 2019). In terms of the full investigation: To characterize T cells specific for the mycobacterial lipid antigen glucose monomycolate (GMM), the study used CD1B tetramers together with high-throughput TCR immunosequencing. In a South African clinical cohort, IGRA-negative adolescents, IGRA-positive adolescents with latent tuberculosis and adults with active tuberculosis were compared, with roughly 9 people in each group.

At study entry, a tuberculin skin test and the QuantiFERON-TB GOLD In-Tube IGRA were used to screen adolescents for latent tuberculosis infection. Immunosequencing of unsorted cryopreserved PBMC covered, on average, around 97,000 T cells per clinical donor. Eleven high schools in the Worcester region of the Western Cape, South Africa, served as enrollment sites for adolescents aged 12 to 18 years. Some ten M. tuberculosis-infected adolescents and about 10 uninfected adolescents, matched for age and sex, were selected. PBMC from adolescents were isolated by density centrifugation from freshly drawn heparinized blood and were then cryopreserved. What the authors observed across the whole study: Active tuberculosis TCR-alpha repertoires showed smaller mean NN-distances to GMM-specific TCRs than IGRA-negative controls, suggesting clonal expansion of these TCRs. The smaller NN-distances in active tuberculosis patients were driven in part by shorter CDR3-alpha lengths, while the difference seen for TCR-beta was not statistically significant. A classifier using the diverse GMM-specific repertoire reached approximately 89% accuracy (AUROC 0.85 to 0.9), compared with approximately 73% accuracy using GEM motif frequencies. Clinical samples were selected based on the availability of cryopreserved specimens, with adults included as active tuberculosis cases and adolescents included as controls.

V is trimmed back by 5 bases and J by 5 bases, and the junction contains 10 bases that no gene match accounts for. Sequences MNHEY (CDR1) and SMNVEV (CDR2) are obtained from the germline V gene (reference sequence). The cysteine opens and the phenylalanine closes a CDR3 of 16 amino acids. Just the 48-base CDR3 DNA is kept, in frame starting at base 1. Comments on this clone: No antigen is known for it. The record has no base qualities; no much larger clone is one base away.

The immunoSEQ multiplex PCR assay was used to generate TCR libraries, with TCR-beta and/or TCR-alpha/delta assays applied to each sample. The amplified TCR libraries were sequenced on the Illumina high-throughput platform. The authors' pipeline ran thus. Clustering and dimensionality reduction relied on pairwise TCRdist distances among GMM-specific receptors from T cells that were either sorted ex vivo or expanded in vitro. Each clinical repertoire was assigned a mean NN-distance score, defined as the average TCRdist to the nearest 10% of tetramer-positive reference sequences. GEM TCR motif frequency was calculated as the fraction of unique TCRs that matched known GEM sequences in V/J usage and CDR3 length. Active tuberculosis was classified by linear discriminant analysis with leave-one-out cross-validation, implemented in scikit-learn. As stored in TCRdb, this immuneACCESS dataset retains in-frame rearrangements with V and J assigned. A fraction of the clones does not appear; measured against another copy, unresolved V genes explain less than half of the discrepancy, and the remainder lacks a known reason. V and J calls and clone size are given by that table; D and trimming were obtained from the DNA. Here the sample has 30,000 or so clones; about 95% occur a single time. 2% to 3% of the sample goes to the ten largest clones.

Sequencing was carried out using PBMCs. The chain uses TRBV27 and TRBJ2-1, and 9 junctional nucleotides match TRBD2. The receptor was isolated from a donor between 10 and 29 years old with latent tuberculosis or without tuberculosis infection. The CDR3 has the sequence CASSRAGTSNHNEQFF. The nucleotides read TGTGCCAGCAGTAGGGCCGGGACTAGCAACCACAATGAGCAGTTCTTC.